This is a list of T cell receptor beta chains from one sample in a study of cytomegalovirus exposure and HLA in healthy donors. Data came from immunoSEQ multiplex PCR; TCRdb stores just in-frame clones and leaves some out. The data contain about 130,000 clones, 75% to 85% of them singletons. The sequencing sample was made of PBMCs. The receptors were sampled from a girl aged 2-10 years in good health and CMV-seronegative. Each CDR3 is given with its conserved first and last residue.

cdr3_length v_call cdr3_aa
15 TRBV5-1 CASSLGWRANTEAFF
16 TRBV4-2 CASSQTGNSYNSPLHF
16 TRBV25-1 CASSELSGTNTDTQYF
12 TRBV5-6 CASSRGSYEQYF
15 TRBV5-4 CASSLPGTGELKQYF
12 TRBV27 CASSFMTGELFF
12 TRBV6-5 CATTGGNTEAFF
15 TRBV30 CAWSRQGKADYEQYF
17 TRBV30 CAWSVSRERLSYNEQFF
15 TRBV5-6 CASSLDHGRALEQYF
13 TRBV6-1 CASSVTWGEKLFF
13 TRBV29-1 CSVGDRESYEQYF
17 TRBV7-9 CASSFPGGLRIDTEAFF
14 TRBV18 CASSPQGYGQPQHF
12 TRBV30 CAGTSSGNTIYF
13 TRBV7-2 CASSLALLDGYTF